Below, 16 T cell receptor beta chains from the same sample are listed, as sequenced in a study of beta chain features in type 1 diabetes. Expressed TCRB transcripts were sequenced because the isolated RNA had all been reverse transcribed beforehand. The table came from immunoSEQ multiplex PCR; TCRdb's copy has only in-frame clones and leaves some out. Among 250,000 to 300,000 clones listed, 8% were seen once. Material: central memory CD4+ T cells from blood. The source of these receptors is a woman younger than 35 in good health.

The genes are TRBV5-1 and TRBJ2-2; D possibly corresponds to TRBD2 (6 bases). The CDR3 is 17 residues long. CDR1 and CDR2 from the germline V gene are SGHRS and YFSETQ. V dropped 3 bases and J dropped 4 bases, with 19 bases sitting between them. CDR3 sequence (DNA): TGCGCCAGCAGCTCCCAGGCCGGGGGATGGGGCACCGGGGAGCTGTTTTTT. Translating gives CASSSQAGGWGTGELFF.

The chain carries TRBV2 and TRBJ2-7, with 7 bases lining up with TRBD1. Trimming took 6 bases from V and 4 from J; bases not matched to a gene: 6. CDR1 is SNHLY and CDR2 is FYNNEI in the germline V gene. This CDR3 is 13 amino acids long. The CDR3 DNA is TGTGCCAGCAGAAGACAGGGTACATACGAGCAGTACTTC. It specifies CASRRQGTYEQYF. The full variable domain, its missing parts supplied by reference TRBV2 and TRBJ2-7, is EPEVTQTPSHQVTQMGQEVILRCVPISNHLYFYWYRQILGQKVEFLVSFYNNEISEKSEIFDDQFSVERPDGSNFTLKIRSTKLEDSAMYFCASRRQGTYEQYFGPGTRLTVT.

This clone was seen only a few times. The CDR3 loop is CASSEEGDRRPGNTIYF. In DNA, the CDR3 is TGCGCCAGCAGCGAGGAAGGGGACAGGAGGCCTGGAAACACCATATATTTT. This rearrangement joins TRBV4-3 to TRBJ1-3; 8 nucleotides line up with TRBD1. There are 17 residues in the CDR3. V lost 5 bases and J lost 2; bases outside the gene matches: 11. Per germline, CDR1 LGHNA and CDR2 YSLEER.

This clone appeared many times. The chain has TRBV30 and TRBJ1-2; D is undetermined. Trimming stripped 2 bases from V and 2 bases from J, with 6 bases between. The germline gives CDR1 GTSNPN, CDR2 SVGIG (reference sequence). The CDR3 sequence is 12 residues long. The CDR3 DNA reads as TGTGCCTGGAGTCCTTCCAACTATGGCTACACCTTC. Amino acid sequence: CAWSPSNYGYTF.

This chain joins TRBV5-1 and TRBJ2-5; the D gene is possibly TRBD2 (5 bases). This CDR3 contains 14 residues. Trimming pared 4 bases from V and 2 bases from J, leaving 12 bases between. The germline V gene has CDR1 SGHRS and CDR2 YFSETQ. The CDR3 sequence: CASSGQAEQETQYF. The CDR3 DNA sequence: TGCGCCAGCAGCGGTCAAGCGGAGCAAGAGACCCAGTACTTC.

This clone was observed a handful of times. This chain connects TRBV25-1 to TRBJ2-2, with TRBD1 matching 7 bases. Germline CDR1 MGHDK, CDR2 SYGVNS. V trimming: 7 bases; J trimming: 4 bases; junction bases outside the gene matches: 9. The CDR3 has 15 amino acids. The CDR3 loop is CASTGQAKITGELFF. The CDR3, as DNA: TGTGCCAGCACCGGACAGGCGAAAATCACCGGGGAGCTGTTTTTT.

This clone was seen repeatedly, ten times or more. The chain is built from TRBV18 and TRBJ2-1; either TRBD1 or TRBD2 may fit D (5 bases each). The CDR3 is 14 residues long. V was cut by 4 bases and J by 8 bases, with 15 bases left in between. Per the germline V gene, CDR1 is KGHSH and CDR2 is LQKENI. The CDR3 nucleotides read TGTGCCAGCTCACGCCCCCCAGGGAGCGATGAGCAGTTCTTC. Its translation is CASSRPPGSDEQFF.

The chain combines TRBV15 with TRBJ1-5; D is uncertain. Germline V gives CDR1 LNHNV, CDR2 YYDKDF (reference sequence). This CDR3 comprises 14 residues. V lost 2 bases and J lost 1, with 6 bases in between. Here the CDR3 reads CATSRKGSNQPQHF. Written as DNA, the CDR3 is TGTGCCACCAGCAGAAAAGGGAGCAATCAGCCCCAGCATTTT.

This clone was picked up a small number of times. This chain uses TRBV5-1 with TRBJ1-6; the D gene is possibly TRBD1 (6 bases). This CDR3 contains 15 residues. Germline V gives CDR1 SGHRS, CDR2 YFSETQ. V shed 4 bases and J shed 9 bases, with 17 bases lying between them. CDR3 nucleotides: TGCGCCAGCAGCCCCTCGACAGGCTGGAGTTCACCCCTCCACTTT. Translated: CASSPSTGWSSPLHF.

J is TRBJ2-3 and V is TRBV6-5; D is possibly TRBD1 (5 bases). This CDR3 has 14 amino acids. V lost 6 bases, J lost 0 bases, and 10 bases lay in between. Germline-derived CDR1 and CDR2 are MNHEY and SVGAGI. CDR3 bases: TGTGCCAGCAGATCCAGGGTTAGCACAGATACGCAGTATTTT. Its protein is CASRSRVSTDTQYF.

This sequence joins TRBV9 and TRBJ2-2; 8 bases align to TRBD2. V gave up 1 base and J gave up 11 bases; unmatched junction bases: 13. Germline V CDR1 and CDR2: SGDLS, YYNGEE. The CDR3 loop spans 16 amino acids. The CDR3 bases are TGTGCCAGCAGCGTATCAGTCGTTAGGGGACTAGGAGAGCTGTTTTTT. As protein: CASSVSVVRGLGELFF.

The rearrangement uses TRBV30 and TRBJ1-4; a weak D match, TRBD1 (6 bases). The CDR3 contains 12 residues. V lost 1 base and J 10 bases, leaving 10 bases between the germline ends. Germline assignment: CDR1 GTSNPN and CDR2 SVGIG (reference sequence). CDR3 sequence (DNA): TGTGCCTGGAGTGCAACAGGGTCAAAACTGTTTTTT. Translating gives CAWSATGSKLFF.

This clone was detected only a few times. In DNA form, the CDR3 reads TGTGCCAGCAGCCAATCCCCGGGGGTAGGGCGGAACGAGCAGTTCTTC. This sequence encodes CASSQSPGVGRNEQFF. The rearrangement uses TRBV7-8 and TRBJ2-1, with D tentatively TRBD2 (6 bases). V dropped 5 bases and J dropped 10 bases, with 24 bases sitting between them. The length of the CDR3 is 16 residues. Looked up from germline, CDR1 is SGHVS and CDR2 is FQNEAQ.

V gene TRBV7-2 combines with J gene TRBJ1-3; D unclear. Germline CDR1 is SGHTA and CDR2 is FQGNSA. The CDR3 spans 13 residues. V lost 1 base and J lost 8, with 9 bases in between. CDR3 sequence (DNA): TGTGCCAGCAGCTTAGAGCCTTACCACACCATATATTTT. This translates into CASSLEPYHTIYF.

The rearrangement uses TRBV7-9 and TRBJ1-2; TRBD1 aligns across 9 bases. Germline V CDR1 and CDR2: SEHNR, FQNEAQ (reference sequence). There are 14 residues in the CDR3. Losses at the gene ends were 5 bases for V and 4 bases for J; bases not matched to a gene: 5. CDR3 amino acids: CASSPGTGSYGYTF. CDR3 DNA sequence: TGTGCCAGCAGCCCCGGGACAGGGTCCTATGGCTACACCTTC.

This clone was seen ten or more times. The rearrangement links TRBV23-1 to TRBJ1-1; D not resolved. TRBV23-1 is classed as an ORF, of uncertain function. V lost 4 bases and J 4 bases, leaving 4 bases between the germline ends. The CDR3 length is 11 residues. CDR3: CASSPGTEAFF. CDR3 DNA: TGCGCCAGCAGTCCCGGCACTGAAGCTTTCTTT.